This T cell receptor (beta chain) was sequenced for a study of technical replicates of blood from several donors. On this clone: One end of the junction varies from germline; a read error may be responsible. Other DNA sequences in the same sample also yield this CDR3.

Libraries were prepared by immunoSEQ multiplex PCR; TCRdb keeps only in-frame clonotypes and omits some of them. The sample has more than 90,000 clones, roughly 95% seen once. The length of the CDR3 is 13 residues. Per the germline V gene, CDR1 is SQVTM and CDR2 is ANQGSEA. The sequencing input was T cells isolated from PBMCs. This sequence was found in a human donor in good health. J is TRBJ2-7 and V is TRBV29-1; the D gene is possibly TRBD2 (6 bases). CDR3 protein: CSVEDGRSYEQYF. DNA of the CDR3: TGCAGCGTGGAAGACGGGAGATCCTACGAGCAGTACTTC.